A selection of T cell receptor beta chains follows, all from one sample in a study of early T cells in non-severe SARS-CoV-2 infection. From the 5' RACE reads, TCRdb called clonotypes with MiXCR, one entry per CDR3 protein. The sample includes some 50,000 distinct CDR3 sequences, about a tenth seen only once; the top ten take less than 25%. The sequenced sample consisted of whole blood. The receptors stem from an adult who was a healthcare worker with PCR-confirmed SARS-CoV-2 infection or an uninfected control (not recorded which). The CDR3 runs from the conserved cysteine through the conserved F or W. For some rows the clone size is stated as once, few or many, or as a class when expanded; others skip it.

clone_size,v_call,cdr3_aa
many,TRBV4-1,CASSQALGGWYGYTF
few,TRBV9,CASTRQGAVNNEQFF
few,TRBV5-1,CASRDSSSTDTQYF
-,TRBV4-1,CASSQDRRQPQHF
many,TRBV14,CASSQGSWGEAFF
-,TRBV7-9,CASSVQGPDTQYF
-,TRBV5-1,CASSLLSGSSYNEQFF
-,TRBV29-1,CSGLQGLANTEAFF
few,TRBV7-3,CASSSGRQSDTQYF
many,TRBV5-4,CASSLDPNTEAFF
many,TRBV5-8,CASSSSGRTAEKLFF
-,TRBV12-3/TRBV12-4,CASSSGTALSYNEQFF
many,TRBV12-3/TRBV12-4,CASSFGRDQPQHF
-,TRBV3-1,CASSQGLAGRVEQFF
few,TRBV2,CASSEWVGRDTQYF
few,TRBV30,CAWSVRALRTEAFF
many,TRBV18,CASSPMTKETQYF
few,TRBV7-9,CASSLSLGAEEQYF
-,TRBV5-1,CASSISGTGDNHEQYF
many,TRBV7-2,CASSLGGFNEQFF
few,TRBV10-1,CASSVTSGGLDEQFF
many,TRBV12-3/TRBV12-4,CASSIRGAGETQYF
many,TRBV7-9,CASKAGADTQYF
many,TRBV3-1,CASSPRVPDEQFF
-,TRBV10-3,CAISVTGSYEQYF
few,TRBV7-2,CASSLGSGRETQYF
few,TRBV11-2,CASSPPPDTEAFF
-,TRBV3-1,CASSHENEQYF
few,TRBV18,CASSGSNTGELFF
many,TRBV5-1,CASSIASGTDTQYF
few,TRBV2,CASSEAGDGAYEQYF
-,TRBV20-1,CSAPGRGEYEQFF
few,TRBV5-8,CASSLVGQRVYGYTF
many,TRBV6-5,CASSSGTSQFF
many,TRBV7-2,CASSSTGARYYEQYF
-,TRBV3-1,CASSPGLLETQYF
few,TRBV6-6,CASSSSSSYNEQFF
many,TRBV3-1,CASSQTRGPYNEQFF
few,TRBV5-4,CASSLMEETQYF